Shown below are 9 T cell receptor beta chains from a single sample sequenced in a study of cytomegalovirus exposure and HLA in healthy donors. PCR used 60 Vbeta primers and 13 Jbeta primers. Produced via immunoSEQ multiplex PCR; TCRdb's table is partial and in-frame only. The table has 85,000 to 100,000 clones, more than 75% seen once. Sample: PBMCs. Source of these receptors: a human donor in good health.

V is TRBV6-4 and J is TRBJ2-5, with 14 bases fitting TRBD2. Germline V gives CDR1 MRHNA, CDR2 SNTAGT. V was pared by 5 bases and J by 2 bases, with 7 bases of the junction left unmatched. The CDR3 contains 17 residues. The CDR3 reads CASSRLAGGIIQETQYF. In DNA, the CDR3 is TGTGCCAGCAGTAGACTAGCGGGAGGGATCATTCAAGAGACCCAGTACTTC.

This chain joins TRBV6-4 and TRBJ2-5; possible D gene TRBD2, 6 bases. The DNA end favors TRBJ2-7, so the J call may be wrong. CDR1 is MRHNA and CDR2 is SNTAGT in the germline V gene. The CDR3 has 14 residues. The CDR3 loop reads CASSFDGGNDEQYF. CDR3 DNA sequence: TGTGCCAGCAGTTTCGACGGGGGAAACGACGAGCAGTACTTC.

The chain has TRBV19 and TRBJ1-6; TRBD1 matches at 8 bases. The germline CDR1 and CDR2 sequences are LNHDA and SQIVND (reference sequence). With 5 bases clipped from V and 9 bases from J, the junction kept 3 bases outside the gene matches. The CDR3 loop spans 13 amino acids. In DNA form, the CDR3 reads TGTGCCAGTAGTCAGGGGGCGACTTCACCCCTCCACTTT. It translates to CASSQGATSPLHF.

This clone was counted once. The chain recombines TRBV5-6 with TRBJ1-2, with 7 bases matching TRBD1. The junction had 4 bases not matched to a gene; V was cut back by 6 bases and J by 2 bases. Germline V CDR1 and CDR2: SGHDT, YYEEEE. CDR3 length equals 13 residues. The CDR3 coding sequence is TGTGCCAGCACCCCGACAGGGAACTATGGCTACACCTTC. Encoded protein: CASTPTGNYGYTF.

This chain links TRBV27 with TRBJ1-5, with 8 bases that match TRBD1. V shed 5 bases, J shed 6 bases, and the junction held 15 bases outside the gene matches. The CDR3 sequence is 17 residues long. The germline V gene encodes CDR1 MNHEY and CDR2 SMNVEV (reference sequence). CDR3 protein: CASSPRTGYVFSQPQHF. In nucleotides, the CDR3 is TGTGCCAGCAGTCCTAGGACAGGGTACGTATTCAGTCAGCCCCAGCATTTT.

The V and J genes are TRBV19 and TRBJ1-5; D is possibly TRBD1 (5 bases). V shed 5 bases and J shed 6 bases, with 20 bases lying between them. Germline V lookup: CDR1 LNHDA, CDR2 SQIVND (reference sequence). The CDR3 is 16 residues long. CDR3 protein: CASSLTLWGGGQPQHF. The DNA for the CDR3 is TGTGCCAGTAGTCTTACCCTTTGGGGGGGAGGTCAGCCCCAGCATTTT.

The chain employs TRBV2 and TRBJ2-1; D uncertain. The germline gives CDR1 SNHLY, CDR2 FYNNEI. The V end lost 4 bases, the J end lost 4 bases, and 14 bases lay between the germline ends. This CDR3 region has 15 residues. The CDR3 reads CASSVDRTKYNEQFF. The CDR3 DNA reads TGTGCCAGCAGTGTTGATAGAACGAAGTACAATGAGCAGTTCTTC. Variable domain in full (rest from reference TRBV2 and TRBJ2-1): EPEVTQTPSHQVTQMGQEVILRCVPISNHLYFYWYRQILGQKVEFLVSFYNNEISEKSEIFDDQFSVERPDGSNFTLKIRSTKLEDSAMYFCASSVDRTKYNEQFFGPGTRLTVL.

This chain connects TRBV2 to TRBJ2-1, with 9 bases aligning to TRBD2. Germline V gene data show CDR1 as SNHLY and CDR2 as FYNNEI. This CDR3 has 14 amino acids. V shed 6 bases and J 4 bases; nucleotides not matched to a gene: 4. CDR3 nucleotides: TGTGCCAGCAGGGGGACTAGCCTATACAATGAGCAGTTCTTC. Its translation: CASRGTSLYNEQFF.

Of note for this clone: Different DNA sequences within this sample yield the same CDR3. CDR3 bases: TGTGCCAGCAGCGTAGACAGTTATAGCAATCAGCCCCAGCATTTT. Translation: CASSVDSYSNQPQHF. The chain employs TRBV9 and TRBJ1-5; D gene unclear. Trimming removed 0 bases from V and 0 bases from J, with 7 bases in between. The CDR3 length is 15 residues. Germline-derived CDR1 and CDR2 are SGDLS and YYNGEE.